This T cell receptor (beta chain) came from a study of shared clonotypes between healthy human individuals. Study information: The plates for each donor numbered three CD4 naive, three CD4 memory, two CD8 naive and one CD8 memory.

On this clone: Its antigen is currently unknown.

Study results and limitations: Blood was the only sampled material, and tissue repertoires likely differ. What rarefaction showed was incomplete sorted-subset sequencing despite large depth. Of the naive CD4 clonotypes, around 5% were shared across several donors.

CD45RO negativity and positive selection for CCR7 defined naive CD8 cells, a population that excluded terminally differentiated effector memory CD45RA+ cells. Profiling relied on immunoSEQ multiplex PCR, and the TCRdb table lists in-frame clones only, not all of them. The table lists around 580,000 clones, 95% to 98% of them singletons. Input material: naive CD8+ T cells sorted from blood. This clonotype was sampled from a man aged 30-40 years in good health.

CDR3 DNA: TGCAGCGCATACGGGGCTCGGGGCTACACCTTC. Translated, it gives CSAYGARGYTF. The rearrangement links TRBV29-1 to TRBJ1-2, with a possible D match to TRBD1 (5 bases). Looked up from germline, CDR1 is SQVTM and CDR2 is ANQGSEA. CDR3 length: 11 amino acids. V lost 7 bases to trimming and J lost 8 bases, with 14 bases between them.